This T cell receptor (beta chain) stems from a study of blood T cell repertoires in COVID-19. There are a few counts of this clone. Those who participated ranged in age from roughly 18 to 89 years and resided in approximately 26 US areas. CDR3 size: 13 residues. CDR1 is SGHAT, CDR2 FQNNGV, per germline. Trimming removed 3 bases at V and 7 bases at J, with 11 bases between. Per the study methods: Researchers report that nucleated cell counts were estimated from reference gene primer amplification. Repertoires were generated with immunoSEQ multiplex PCR, while TCRdb's copy carries only in-frame clones and drops some. V and J calls and clone size are given by that table; D and trimming were obtained from the DNA. The data contain a few hundred thousand clones, about 85% of them singletons.

J is TRBJ2-3 and V is TRBV11-2, with a possible D match to TRBD1 (5 bases). The sequencing input was PBMCs or T cells enriched from blood (not recorded which). The receptor was isolated from a woman between 25 and 40 years old who had recovered from COVID-19. The CDR3 DNA is TGTGCCAGCAGCTTGCAGGGCACCAATACGCAGTATTTT. Translated, it gives CASSLQGTNTQYF.